Here is one T cell receptor beta chain with its context. This specimen comes from a study of cytomegalovirus exposure and HLA in healthy donors. The CDR3 consists of 17 residues. Trimming removed 1 base from V and 4 bases from J; junction bases left unmatched: 6. Germline CDR1 reads MGHRA; CDR2 reads YSYEKL. The PCR employed 60 Vbeta primers together with 13 Jbeta primers. Generated by immunoSEQ multiplex PCR, the TCRdb table keeps only in-frame clones and is missing some. The table has more than 85,000 clones, about 79% seen once. Sequencing used PBMCs. This receptor was taken from a woman aged 18-29 years in good health and CMV-seronegative. The genes are TRBV4-1 and TRBJ2-2, with TRBD2 matching over 10 bases. The CDR3 bases are TGCGCCAGCAGCCAAGGCGGGACTAGCGCGACCACCGGGGAGCTGTTTTTT. The encoded protein is CASSQGGTSATTGELFF.